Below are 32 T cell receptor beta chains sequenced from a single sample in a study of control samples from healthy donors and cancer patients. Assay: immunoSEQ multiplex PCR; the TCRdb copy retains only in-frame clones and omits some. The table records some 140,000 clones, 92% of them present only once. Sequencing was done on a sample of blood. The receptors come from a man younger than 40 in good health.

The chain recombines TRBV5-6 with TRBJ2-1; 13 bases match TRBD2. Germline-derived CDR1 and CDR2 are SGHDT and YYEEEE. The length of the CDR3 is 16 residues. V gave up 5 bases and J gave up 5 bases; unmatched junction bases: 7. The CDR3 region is CASRHGLAGVNNEQFF. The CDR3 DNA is TGTGCCAGCAGGCACGGACTAGCGGGAGTGAACAATGAGCAGTTCTTC.

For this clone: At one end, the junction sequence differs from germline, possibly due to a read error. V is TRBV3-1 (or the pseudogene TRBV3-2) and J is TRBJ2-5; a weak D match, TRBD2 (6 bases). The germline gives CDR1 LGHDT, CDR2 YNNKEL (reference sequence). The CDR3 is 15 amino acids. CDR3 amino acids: CASSQATGATGAQYF. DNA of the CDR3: TGTGCTAGCAGCCAAGCGACGGGAGCGACCGGGGCCCAGTACTTC.

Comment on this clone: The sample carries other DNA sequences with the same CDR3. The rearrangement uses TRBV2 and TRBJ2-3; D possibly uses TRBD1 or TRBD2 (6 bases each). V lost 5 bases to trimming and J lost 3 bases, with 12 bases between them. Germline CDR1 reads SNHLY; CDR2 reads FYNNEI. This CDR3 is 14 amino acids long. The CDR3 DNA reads TGTGCCAGCAGTCAAACAGGGAGGACAGATACGCAGTATTTT. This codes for CASSQTGRTDTQYF.

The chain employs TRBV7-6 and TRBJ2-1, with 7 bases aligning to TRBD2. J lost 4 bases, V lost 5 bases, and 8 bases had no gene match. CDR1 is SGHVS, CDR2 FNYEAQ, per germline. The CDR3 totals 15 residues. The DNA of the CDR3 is TGTGCCAGCAGCCCGGGCGGGGGAACGTACAATGAGCAGTTCTTC. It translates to CASSPGGGTYNEQFF.

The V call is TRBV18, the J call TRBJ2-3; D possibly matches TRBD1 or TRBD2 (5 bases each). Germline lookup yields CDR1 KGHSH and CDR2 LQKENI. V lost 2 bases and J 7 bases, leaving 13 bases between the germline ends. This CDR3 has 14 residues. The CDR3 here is CASSPGGITNTQYF. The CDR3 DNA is TGTGCCAGCTCACCAGGGGGAATAACAAATACGCAGTATTTT.

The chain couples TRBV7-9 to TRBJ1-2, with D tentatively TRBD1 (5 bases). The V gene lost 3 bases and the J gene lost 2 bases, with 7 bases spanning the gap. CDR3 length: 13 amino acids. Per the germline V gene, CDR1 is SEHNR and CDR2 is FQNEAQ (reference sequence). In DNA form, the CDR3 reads TGTGCCAGCAGCTTGGCAGGGAACTATGGCTACACCTTC. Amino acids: CASSLAGNYGYTF.

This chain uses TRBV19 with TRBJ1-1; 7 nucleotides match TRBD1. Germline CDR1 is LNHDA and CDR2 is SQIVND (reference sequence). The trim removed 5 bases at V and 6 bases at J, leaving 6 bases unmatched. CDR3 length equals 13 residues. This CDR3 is CASSSGRGSEAFF. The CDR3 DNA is TGTGCCAGTAGTTCCGGCAGGGGGTCTGAAGCTTTCTTT.

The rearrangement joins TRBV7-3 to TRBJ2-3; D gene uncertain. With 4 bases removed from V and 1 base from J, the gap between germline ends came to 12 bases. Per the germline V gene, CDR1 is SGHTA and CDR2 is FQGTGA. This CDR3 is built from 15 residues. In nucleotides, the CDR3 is TGTGCCAGCAGCTCGGACCAAATGGGCACAGATACGCAGTATTTT. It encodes CASSSDQMGTDTQYF.

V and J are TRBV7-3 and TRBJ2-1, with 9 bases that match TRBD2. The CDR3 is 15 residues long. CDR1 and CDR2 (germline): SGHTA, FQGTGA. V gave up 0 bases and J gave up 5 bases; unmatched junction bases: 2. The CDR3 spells CASSLTSGSHNEQFF. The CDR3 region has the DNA TGTGCCAGCAGCTTAACTAGCGGGAGCCACAATGAGCAGTTCTTC.

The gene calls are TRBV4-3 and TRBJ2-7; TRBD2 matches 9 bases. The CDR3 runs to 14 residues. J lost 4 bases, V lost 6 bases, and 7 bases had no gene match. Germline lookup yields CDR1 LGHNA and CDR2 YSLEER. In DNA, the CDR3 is TGCGCCAGCAGTATTAGACTAGCGGCGTACGAGCAGTACTTC. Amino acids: CASSIRLAAYEQYF.

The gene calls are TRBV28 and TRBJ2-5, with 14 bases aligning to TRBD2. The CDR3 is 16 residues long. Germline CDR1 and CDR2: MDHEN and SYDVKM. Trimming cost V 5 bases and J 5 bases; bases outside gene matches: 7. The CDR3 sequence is CASSQWTSGRLETQYF. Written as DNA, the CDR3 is TGTGCCAGCAGTCAATGGACTAGCGGGAGGTTGGAGACCCAGTACTTC.

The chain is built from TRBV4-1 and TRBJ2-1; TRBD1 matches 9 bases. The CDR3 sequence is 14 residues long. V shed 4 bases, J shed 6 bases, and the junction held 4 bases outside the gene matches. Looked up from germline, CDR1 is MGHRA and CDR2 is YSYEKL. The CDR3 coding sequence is TGCGCCAGCAGCCGGGACAGGGCCTCCAATGAGCAGTTCTTC. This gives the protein CASSRDRASNEQFF.

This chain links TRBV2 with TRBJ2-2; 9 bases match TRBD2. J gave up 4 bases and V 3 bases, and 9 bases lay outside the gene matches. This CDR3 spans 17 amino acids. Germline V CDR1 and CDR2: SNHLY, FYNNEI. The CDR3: CASSDRSGRRGTGELFF. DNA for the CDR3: TGTGCCAGCAGTGATCGTAGCGGGAGACGTGGCACCGGGGAGCTGTTTTTT.

The CDR3 region is CASSTAEKLFF. CDR3 coding DNA: TGTGCCAGCAGTACAGCTGAAAAACTGTTTTTT. This sequence joins TRBV6-5 and TRBJ1-4; D gene ambiguous. The CDR3 has 11 amino acids. Germline V gene lookup returns CDR1 MNHEY and CDR2 SVGAGI. Deletions cut 5 bases from V and 7 bases from J, with 5 bases between.

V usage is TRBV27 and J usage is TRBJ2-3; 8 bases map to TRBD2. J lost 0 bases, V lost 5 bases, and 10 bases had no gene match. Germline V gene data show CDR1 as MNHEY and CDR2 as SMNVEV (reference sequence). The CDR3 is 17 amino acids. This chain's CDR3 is CASSPLLLAVSTDTQYF. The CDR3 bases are TGTGCCAGCAGTCCACTCCTACTAGCGGTTAGCACAGATACGCAGTATTTT.

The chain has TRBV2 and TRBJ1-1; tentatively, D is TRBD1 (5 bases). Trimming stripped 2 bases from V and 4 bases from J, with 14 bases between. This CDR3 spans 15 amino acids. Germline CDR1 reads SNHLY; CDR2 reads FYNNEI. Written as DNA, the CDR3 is TGTGCCAGCAGTGAAAGTCGGGGGTTGATCACTGAAGCTTTCTTT. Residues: CASSESRGLITEAFF.

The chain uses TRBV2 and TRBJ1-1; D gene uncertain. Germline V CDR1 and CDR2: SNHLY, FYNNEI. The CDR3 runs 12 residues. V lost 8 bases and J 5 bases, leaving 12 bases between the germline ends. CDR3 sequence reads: CASYMDGTEAFF. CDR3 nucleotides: TGTGCCAGCTACATGGACGGAACTGAAGCTTTCTTT. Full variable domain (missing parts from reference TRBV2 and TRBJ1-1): EPEVTQTPSHQVTQMGQEVILRCVPISNHLYFYWYRQILGQKVEFLVSFYNNEISEKSEIFDDQFSVERPDGSNFTLKIRSTKLEDSAMYFCASYMDGTEAFFGQGTRLTVV.

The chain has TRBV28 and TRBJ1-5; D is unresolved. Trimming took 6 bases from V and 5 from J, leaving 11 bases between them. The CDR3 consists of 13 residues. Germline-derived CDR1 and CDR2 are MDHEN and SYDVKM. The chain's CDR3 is CASRPPGYQPQHF. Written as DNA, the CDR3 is TGTGCCAGCAGACCACCTGGGTATCAGCCCCAGCATTTT.

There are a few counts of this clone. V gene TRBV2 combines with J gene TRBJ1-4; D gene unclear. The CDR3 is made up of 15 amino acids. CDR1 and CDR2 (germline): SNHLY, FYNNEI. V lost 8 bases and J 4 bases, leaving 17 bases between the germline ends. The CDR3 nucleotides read TGTGCCAGCGAGGTCAGCGAAACGGGTAATGAAAAACTGTTTTTT. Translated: CASEVSETGNEKLFF. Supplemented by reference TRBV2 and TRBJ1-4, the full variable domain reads EPEVTQTPSHQVTQMGQEVILRCVPISNHLYFYWYRQILGQKVEFLVSFYNNEISEKSEIFDDQFSVERPDGSNFTLKIRSTKLEDSAMYFCASEVSETGNEKLFFGSGTQLSVL.

The CDR3 nucleotides are TGTGCCAGCAGCTTAGGTTCGGCTAGCGTGGCAGATACGCAGTATTTT. As protein: CASSLGSASVADTQYF. J is TRBJ2-3 and V is TRBV7-2, with a possible D match to TRBD2 (6 bases). V dropped 1 base and J dropped 4 bases, with 15 bases sitting between them. The CDR3 is 16 residues long. Germline V gene sequence: CDR1 SGHTA, CDR2 FQGNSA.

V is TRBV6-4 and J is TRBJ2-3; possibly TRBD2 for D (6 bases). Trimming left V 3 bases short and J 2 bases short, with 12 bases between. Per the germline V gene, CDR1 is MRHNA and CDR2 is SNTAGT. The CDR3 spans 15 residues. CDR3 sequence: CASSEGADYTDTQYF. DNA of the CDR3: TGTGCCAGCAGTGAAGGAGCGGACTACACAGATACGCAGTATTTT.

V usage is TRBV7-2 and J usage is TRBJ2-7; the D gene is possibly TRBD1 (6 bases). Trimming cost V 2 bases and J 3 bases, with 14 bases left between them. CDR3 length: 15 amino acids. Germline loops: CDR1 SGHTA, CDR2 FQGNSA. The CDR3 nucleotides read TGTGCCAGCAGCTTATCTCCAGGGGTAGTCTACGAGCAGTACTTC. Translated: CASSLSPGVVYEQYF.

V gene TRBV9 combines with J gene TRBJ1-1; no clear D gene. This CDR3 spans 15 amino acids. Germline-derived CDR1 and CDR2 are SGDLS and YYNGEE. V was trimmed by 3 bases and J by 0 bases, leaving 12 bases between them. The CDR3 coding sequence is TGTGCCAGCAGCGCCCACGTGGAGATGAACACTGAAGCTTTCTTT. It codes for CASSAHVEMNTEAFF.

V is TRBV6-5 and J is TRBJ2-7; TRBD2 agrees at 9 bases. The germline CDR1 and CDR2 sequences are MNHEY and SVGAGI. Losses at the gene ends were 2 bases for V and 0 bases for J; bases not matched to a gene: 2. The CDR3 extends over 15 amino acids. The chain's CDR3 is CASSYGAGGSYEQYF. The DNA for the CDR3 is TGTGCCAGCAGTTACGGAGCGGGAGGCTCCTACGAGCAGTACTTC.

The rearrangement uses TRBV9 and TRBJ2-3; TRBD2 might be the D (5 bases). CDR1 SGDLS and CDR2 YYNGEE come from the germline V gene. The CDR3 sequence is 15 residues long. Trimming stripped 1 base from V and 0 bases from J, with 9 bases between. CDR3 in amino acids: CASSVFRESTDTQYF. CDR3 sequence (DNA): TGTGCCAGCAGCGTATTCCGGGAAAGCACAGATACGCAGTATTTT.

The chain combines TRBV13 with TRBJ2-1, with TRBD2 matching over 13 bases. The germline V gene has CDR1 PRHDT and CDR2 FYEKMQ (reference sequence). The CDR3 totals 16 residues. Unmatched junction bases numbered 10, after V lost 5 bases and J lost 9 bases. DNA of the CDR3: TGTGCCAGCAGCATTCGGACTAGCGGGAGTCTTGGTGAGCAGTTCTTC. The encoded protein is CASSIRTSGSLGEQFF.

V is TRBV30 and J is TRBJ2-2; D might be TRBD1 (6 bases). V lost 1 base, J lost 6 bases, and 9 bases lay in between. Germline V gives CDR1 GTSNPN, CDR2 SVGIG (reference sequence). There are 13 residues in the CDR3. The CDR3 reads CAWSGQGSGELFF. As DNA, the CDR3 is TGTGCCTGGAGTGGCCAGGGGTCCGGGGAGCTGTTTTTT.

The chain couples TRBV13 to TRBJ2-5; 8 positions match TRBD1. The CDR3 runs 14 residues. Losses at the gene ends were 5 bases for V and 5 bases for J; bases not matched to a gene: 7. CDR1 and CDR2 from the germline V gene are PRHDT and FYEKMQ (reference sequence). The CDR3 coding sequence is TGTGCCAGCAGCCGCAGGGGGCTCGGTGAGACCCAGTACTTC. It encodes CASSRRGLGETQYF.

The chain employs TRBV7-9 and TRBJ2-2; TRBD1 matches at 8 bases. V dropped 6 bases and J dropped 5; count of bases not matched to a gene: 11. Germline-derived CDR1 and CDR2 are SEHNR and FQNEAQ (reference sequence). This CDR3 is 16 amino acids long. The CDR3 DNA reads TGTGCCAGCAGAGTTACCGGGACAGGACTGACCGGGGAGCTGTTTTTT. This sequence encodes CASRVTGTGLTGELFF.

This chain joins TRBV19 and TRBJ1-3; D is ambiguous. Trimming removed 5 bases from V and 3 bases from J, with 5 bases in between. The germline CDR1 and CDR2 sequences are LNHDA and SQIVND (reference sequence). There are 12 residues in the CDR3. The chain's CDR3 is CASSYSGNTIYF. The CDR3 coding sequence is TGTGCCAGTAGTTATAGTGGAAACACCATATATTTT. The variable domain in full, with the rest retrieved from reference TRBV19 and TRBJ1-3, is DGGITQSPKYLFRKEGQNVTLSCEQNLNHDAMYWYRQDPGQGLRLIYYSQIVNDFQKGDIAEGYSVSREKKESFPLTVTSAQKNPTAFYLCASSYSGNTIYFGEGSWLTVV.

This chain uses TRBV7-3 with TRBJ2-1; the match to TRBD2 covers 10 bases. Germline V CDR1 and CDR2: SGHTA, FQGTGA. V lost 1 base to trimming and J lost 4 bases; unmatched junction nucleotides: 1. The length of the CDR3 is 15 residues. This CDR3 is CASSLKAGGYNEQFF. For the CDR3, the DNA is TGTGCCAGCAGCTTAAAAGCGGGAGGGTACAATGAGCAGTTCTTC. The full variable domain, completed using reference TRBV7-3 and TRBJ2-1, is GAGVSQTPSNKVTEKGKYVELRCDPISGHTALYWYRQSLGQGPEFLIYFQGTGAADDSGLPNDRFFAVRPEGSVSTLKIQRTERGDSAVYLCASSLKAGGYNEQFFGPGTRLTVL.

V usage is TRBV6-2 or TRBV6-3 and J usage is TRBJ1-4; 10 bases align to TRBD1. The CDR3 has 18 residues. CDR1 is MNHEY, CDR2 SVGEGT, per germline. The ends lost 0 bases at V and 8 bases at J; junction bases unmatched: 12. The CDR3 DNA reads TGTGCCAGCAGTTACTCTTCGGGACAGGGGACAACATGGGAAAAACTGTTTTTT. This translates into CASSYSSGQGTTWEKLFF.